Here is one T cell receptor (beta chain) with its context. Its antigen is not known. CDR1 and CDR2 (germline): SNHLY, FYNNEI. This CDR3 is 15 amino acids long. V lost 4 bases and J lost 2, with 13 bases in between. These data originate in a study of radiotherapy plus CTLA-4 blockade in lung cancer. Study at large: Disease control was seen in around 31% of patients, objective responses in 18%. Regarding the study as a whole: Expansion in blood of tumor-derived TCR clones was seen after radiotherapy plus ipilimumab.

Measured with immunoSEQ multiplex PCR; TCRdb has only the in-frame clones, and not every one. This table has around 130,000 clones, around 89% appearing once. This sequence originates from a human donor with non-small cell lung cancer that progressed on radiotherapy plus ipilimumab. The sample here was peripheral blood, taken from a patient treated with radiotherapy plus ipilimumab. The rearrangement links TRBV2 to TRBJ2-3; TRBD1 or TRBD2 may be the D gene (5 bases each). The DNA for the CDR3 is TGTGCCAGCAGTGCCGGTCGAGGGGTCACAGATACGCAGTATTTT. Translated, it gives CASSAGRGVTDTQYF.